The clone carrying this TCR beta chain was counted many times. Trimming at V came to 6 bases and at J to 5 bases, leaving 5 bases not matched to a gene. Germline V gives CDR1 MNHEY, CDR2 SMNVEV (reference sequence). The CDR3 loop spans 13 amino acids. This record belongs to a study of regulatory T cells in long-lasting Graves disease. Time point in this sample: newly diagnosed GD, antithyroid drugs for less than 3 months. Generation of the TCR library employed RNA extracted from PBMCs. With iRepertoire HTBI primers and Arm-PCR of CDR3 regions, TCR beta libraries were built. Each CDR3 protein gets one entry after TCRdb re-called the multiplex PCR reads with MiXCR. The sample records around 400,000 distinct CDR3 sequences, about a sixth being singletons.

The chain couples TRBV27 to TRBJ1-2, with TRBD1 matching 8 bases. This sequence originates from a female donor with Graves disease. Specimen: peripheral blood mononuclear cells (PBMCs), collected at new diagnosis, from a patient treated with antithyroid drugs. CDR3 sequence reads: CASSAGTGYGYTF. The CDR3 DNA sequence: TGTGCCAGCAGCGCCGGGACAGGTTATGGCTACACCTTC.